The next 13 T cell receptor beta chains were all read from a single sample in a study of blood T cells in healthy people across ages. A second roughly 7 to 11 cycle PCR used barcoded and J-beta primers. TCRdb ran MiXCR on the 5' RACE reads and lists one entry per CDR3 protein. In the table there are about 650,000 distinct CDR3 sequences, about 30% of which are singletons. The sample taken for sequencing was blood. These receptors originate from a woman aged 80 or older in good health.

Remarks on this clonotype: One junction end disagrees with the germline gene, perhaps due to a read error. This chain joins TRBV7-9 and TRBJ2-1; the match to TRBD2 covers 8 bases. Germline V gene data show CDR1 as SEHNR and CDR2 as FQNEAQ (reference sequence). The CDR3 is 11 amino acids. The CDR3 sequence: CASSVEREPFF. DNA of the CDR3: TGTGCCAGCAGCGTGGAGCGGGAGCCGTTCTTC.

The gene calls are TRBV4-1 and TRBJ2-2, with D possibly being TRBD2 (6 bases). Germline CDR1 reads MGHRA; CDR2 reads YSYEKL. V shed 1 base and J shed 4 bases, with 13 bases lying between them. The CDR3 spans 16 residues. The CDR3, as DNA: TGCGCCAGCAGCCAAGTGGGTTTGGGGGGCACCGGGGAGCTGTTTTTT. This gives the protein CASSQVGLGGTGELFF.

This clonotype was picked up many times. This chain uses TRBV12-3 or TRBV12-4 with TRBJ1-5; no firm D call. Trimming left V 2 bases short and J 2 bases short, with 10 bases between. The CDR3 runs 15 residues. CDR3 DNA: TGTGCCAGCAGTTTAACGGGGAAAGGCAATCAGCCCCAGCATTTT. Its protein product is CASSLTGKGNQPQHF.

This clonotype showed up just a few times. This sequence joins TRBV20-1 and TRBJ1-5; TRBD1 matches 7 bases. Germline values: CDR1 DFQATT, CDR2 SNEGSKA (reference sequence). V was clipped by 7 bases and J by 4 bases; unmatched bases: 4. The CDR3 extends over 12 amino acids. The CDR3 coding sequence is TGCAGTGGACAGGGCCGTAATCAGCCCCAGCATTTT. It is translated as CSGQGRNQPQHF.

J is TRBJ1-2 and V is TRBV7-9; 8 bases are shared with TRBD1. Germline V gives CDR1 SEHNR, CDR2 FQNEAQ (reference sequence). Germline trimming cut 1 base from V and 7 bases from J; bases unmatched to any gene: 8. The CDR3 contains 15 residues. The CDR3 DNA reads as TGTGCCAGCAGCTTAGGAGGGACAGGATCATCTGGCTACACCTTC. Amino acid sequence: CASSLGGTGSSGYTF.

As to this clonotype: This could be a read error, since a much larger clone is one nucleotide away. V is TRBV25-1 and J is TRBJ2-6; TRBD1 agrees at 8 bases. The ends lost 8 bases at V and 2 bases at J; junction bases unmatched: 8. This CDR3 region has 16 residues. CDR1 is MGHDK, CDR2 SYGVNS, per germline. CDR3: CASGGYRGAGANVLTF. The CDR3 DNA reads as TGTGCCAGCGGTGGTTACAGGGGGGCTGGGGCCAACGTCCTGACTTTC.

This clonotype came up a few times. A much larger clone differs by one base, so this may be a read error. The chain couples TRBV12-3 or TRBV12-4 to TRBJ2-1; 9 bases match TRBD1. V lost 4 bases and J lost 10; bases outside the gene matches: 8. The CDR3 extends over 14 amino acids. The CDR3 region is CASSSGQGSWEQFF. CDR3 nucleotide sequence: TGTGCCAGCAGTTCGGGACAGGGAAGTTGGGAGCAGTTCTTC.

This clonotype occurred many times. This chain's CDR3 is CASSLEVGTHQPQHF. The DNA for the CDR3 is TGTGCCAGCAGCTTGGAGGTAGGGACCCATCAGCCCCAGCATTTT. The chain recombines TRBV5-5 with TRBJ1-5; D is possibly TRBD1 (5 bases). With 0 bases removed from V and 5 bases from J, the gap between germline ends came to 12 bases. From germline, CDR1 is SGHKS and CDR2 YYEKEE (reference sequence). This CDR3 comprises 15 residues. The full variable domain, its missing parts supplied by reference TRBV5-5 and TRBJ1-5, is DAGVTQSPTHLIKTRGQQVTLRCSPISGHKSVSWYQQVLGQGPQFIFQYYEKEERGRGNFPDRFSARQFPNYSSELNVNALLLGDSALYLCASSLEVGTHQPQHFGDGTRLSIL.

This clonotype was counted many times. DNA for the CDR3: TGTGCCAGCAGGCTAGACAGTTTTAGCAATCAGCCCCAGCATTTT. This encodes CASRLDSFSNQPQHF. The chain uses TRBV27 and TRBJ1-5, with TRBD1 as a possible D gene (5 bases). Germline CDR1 MNHEY, CDR2 SMNVEV (reference sequence). This CDR3 has 15 residues. Trimming cost V 6 bases and J 0 bases, with 12 bases left between them.

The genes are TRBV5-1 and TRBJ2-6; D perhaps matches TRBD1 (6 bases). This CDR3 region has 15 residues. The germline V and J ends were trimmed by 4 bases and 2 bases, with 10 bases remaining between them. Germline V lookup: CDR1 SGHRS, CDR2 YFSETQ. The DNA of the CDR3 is TGCGCCAGCAGCCCCCAGGGGACTGGGGCCAACGTCCTGACTTTC. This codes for CASSPQGTGANVLTF.

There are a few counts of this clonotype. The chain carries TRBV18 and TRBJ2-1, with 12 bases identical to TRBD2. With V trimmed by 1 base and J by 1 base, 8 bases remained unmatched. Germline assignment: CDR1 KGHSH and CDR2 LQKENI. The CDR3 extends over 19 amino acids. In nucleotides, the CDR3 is TGTGCCAGCTCACCACGGGCTAGCGGGGGGGCCTGGTCCTACAATGAGCAGTTCTTC. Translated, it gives CASSPRASGGAWSYNEQFF.

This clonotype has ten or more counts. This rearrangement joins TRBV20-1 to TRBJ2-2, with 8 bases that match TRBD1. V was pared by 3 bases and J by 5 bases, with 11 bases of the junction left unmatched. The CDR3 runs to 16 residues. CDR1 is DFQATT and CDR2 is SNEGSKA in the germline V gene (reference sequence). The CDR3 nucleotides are TGCAGTGCTAGGCGCCAGGGGGCCCTAAGGACCGGGGAGCTGTTTTTT. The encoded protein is CSARRQGALRTGELFF.

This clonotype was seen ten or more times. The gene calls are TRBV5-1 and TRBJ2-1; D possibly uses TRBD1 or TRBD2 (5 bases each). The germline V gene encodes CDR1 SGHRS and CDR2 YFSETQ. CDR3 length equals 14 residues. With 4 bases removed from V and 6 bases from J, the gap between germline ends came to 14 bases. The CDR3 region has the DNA TGCGCCAGCAGCCCTGGCCCCGGGGCCAATGAGCAGTTCTTC. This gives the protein CASSPGPGANEQFF.